The clone carrying this T cell receptor beta chain has more than one count but fewer than ten. Antigen: not known. This sample was included in a study of post-analysis software for immune sequencing data. Study-wide results and limits: Same-batch samples co-clustered strongly by F measure. Patients showed TRBV5-6, TRBV5-1 and TRBV20-1 among a few TRBV segments more frequent than in controls.

Germline V gene lookup returns CDR1 LGHNA and CDR2 YSLEER. The CDR3 runs 20 residues. The V gene end was trimmed by 2 bases and the J gene end by 1 base; junction bases not matched to a gene: 14. Presence of unique molecular identifiers characterized the TCR beta cDNA libraries. T cells numbering roughly 1 to 10 million yielded 450,000 to 500,000 cDNA molecules. TCRdb passed the PCR reads through MiXCR, listing each CDR3 protein once. This repertoire shows roughly 430,000 distinct CDR3 sequences, 35% to 45% found once; its top ten account for 7.5% to 8.5%. This sequence joins TRBV4-3 and TRBJ2-4; 10 positions match TRBD2. The specimen was blood. This sequence was found in a girl aged 2 to 10 with multiple sclerosis. The CDR3 loop reads CASSQRAGGPAEYAKNIQYF. CDR3 nucleotide sequence: TGCGCCAGCAGCCAACGAGCGGGAGGGCCGGCCGAATATGCCAAAAACATTCAGTACTTC.